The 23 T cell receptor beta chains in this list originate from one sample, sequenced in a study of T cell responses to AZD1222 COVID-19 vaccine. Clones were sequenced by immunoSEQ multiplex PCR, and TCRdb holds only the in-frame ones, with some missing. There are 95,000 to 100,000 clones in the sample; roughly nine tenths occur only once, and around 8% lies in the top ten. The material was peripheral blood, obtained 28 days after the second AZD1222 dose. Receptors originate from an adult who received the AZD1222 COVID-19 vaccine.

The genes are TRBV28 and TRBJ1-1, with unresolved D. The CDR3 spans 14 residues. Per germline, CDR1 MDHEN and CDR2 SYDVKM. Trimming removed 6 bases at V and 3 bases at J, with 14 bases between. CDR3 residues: CASSSSGLDTEAFF. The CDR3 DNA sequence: TGTGCCAGCAGCTCTTCGGGCCTTGACACTGAAGCTTTCTTT.

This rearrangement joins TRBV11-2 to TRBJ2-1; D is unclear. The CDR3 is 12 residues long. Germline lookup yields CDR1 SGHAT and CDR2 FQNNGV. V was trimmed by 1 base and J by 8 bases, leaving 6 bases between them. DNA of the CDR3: TGTGCCAGCAGCTTAGGATCGGATGAGCAGTTCTTC. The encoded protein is CASSLGSDEQFF.

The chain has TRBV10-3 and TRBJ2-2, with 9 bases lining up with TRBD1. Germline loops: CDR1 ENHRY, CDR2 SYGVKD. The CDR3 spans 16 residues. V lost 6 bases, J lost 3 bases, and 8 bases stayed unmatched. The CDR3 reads CAISYGQGSDTGELFF. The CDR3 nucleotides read TGTGCCATCAGCTACGGACAGGGGTCGGACACCGGGGAGCTGTTTTTT.

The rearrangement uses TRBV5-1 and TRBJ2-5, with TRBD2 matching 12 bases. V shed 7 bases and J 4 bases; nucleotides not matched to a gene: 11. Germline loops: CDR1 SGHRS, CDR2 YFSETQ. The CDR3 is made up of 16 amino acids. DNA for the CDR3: TGCGCCAGCGGCATAACTTCTAGCGGGAGGGGAGAGACCCAGTACTTC. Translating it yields CASGITSSGRGETQYF.

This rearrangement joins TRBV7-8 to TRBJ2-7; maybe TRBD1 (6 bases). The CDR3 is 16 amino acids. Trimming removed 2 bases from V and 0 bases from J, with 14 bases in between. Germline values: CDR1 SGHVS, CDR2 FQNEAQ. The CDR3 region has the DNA TGTGCCAGCAGCTTAAAGAACAGGGAATTCTCCTACGAGCAGTACTTC. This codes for CASSLKNREFSYEQYF.

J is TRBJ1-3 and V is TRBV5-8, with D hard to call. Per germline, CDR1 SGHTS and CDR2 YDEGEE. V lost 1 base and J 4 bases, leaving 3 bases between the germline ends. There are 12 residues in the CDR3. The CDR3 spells CASSLSGNTIYF. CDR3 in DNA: TGTGCCAGCAGCTTGTCCGGAAACACCATATATTTT.

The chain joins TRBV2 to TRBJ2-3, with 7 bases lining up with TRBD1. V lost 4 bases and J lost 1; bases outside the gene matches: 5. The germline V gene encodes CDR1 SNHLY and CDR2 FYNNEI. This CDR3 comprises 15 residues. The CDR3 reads CASSAGQAGTDTQYF. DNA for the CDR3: TGTGCCAGCAGTGCCGGACAGGCCGGCACAGATACGCAGTATTTT.

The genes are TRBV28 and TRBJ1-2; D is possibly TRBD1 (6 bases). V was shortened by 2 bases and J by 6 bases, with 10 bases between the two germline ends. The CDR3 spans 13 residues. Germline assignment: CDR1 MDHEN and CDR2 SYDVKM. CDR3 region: CASSLQGPHGYTF. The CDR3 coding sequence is TGTGCCAGCAGTTTACAGGGGCCGCATGGCTACACCTTC.

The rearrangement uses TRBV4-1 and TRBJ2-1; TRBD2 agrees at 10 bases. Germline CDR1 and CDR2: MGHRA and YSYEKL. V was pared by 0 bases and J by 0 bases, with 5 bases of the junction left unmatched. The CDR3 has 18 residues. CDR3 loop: CASSQETSGVSSYNEQFF. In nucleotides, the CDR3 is TGCGCCAGCAGCCAAGAAACTAGCGGGGTCAGCTCCTACAATGAGCAGTTCTTC.

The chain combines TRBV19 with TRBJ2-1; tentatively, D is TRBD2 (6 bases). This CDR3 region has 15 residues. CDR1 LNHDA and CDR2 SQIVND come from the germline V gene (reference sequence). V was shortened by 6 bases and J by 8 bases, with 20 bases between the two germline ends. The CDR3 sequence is CASSRGTGEYDEQFF. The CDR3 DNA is TGTGCCAGTAGCCGGGGGACTGGGGAGTATGATGAGCAGTTCTTC.

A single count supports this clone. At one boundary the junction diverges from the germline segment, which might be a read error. Here the CDR3 DNA reads TGTGCTAGCAGCTTAGATACCCGGGACAGGGGACTAGCGGTTTTCTACGAGCAGTACTTC. Its protein is CASSLDTRDRGLAVFYEQYF. The V and J genes are TRBV7-7 and TRBJ2-7, with D possibly being TRBD2 (11 bases). The CDR3 is 20 residues long. Germline CDR1 and CDR2: SSHAT and FNYEAQ (reference sequence).

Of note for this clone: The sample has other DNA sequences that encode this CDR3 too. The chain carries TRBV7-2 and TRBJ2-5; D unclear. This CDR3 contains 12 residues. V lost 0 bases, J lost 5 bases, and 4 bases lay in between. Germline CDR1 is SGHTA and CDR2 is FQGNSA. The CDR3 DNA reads TGTGCCAGCAGCTTAGCGCGGGAGACCCAGTACTTC. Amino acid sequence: CASSLARETQYF.

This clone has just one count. CDR3 nucleotide sequence: TGTGCCAGCAGCGGGGGATACGGAAACACCATATATTTT. Amino acid sequence: CASSGGYGNTIYF. The rearrangement links TRBV9 to TRBJ1-3; D remains unclear. V lost 3 bases and J lost 4, with 8 bases in between. Germline V CDR1 and CDR2: SGDLS, YYNGEE. This CDR3 has 13 amino acids.

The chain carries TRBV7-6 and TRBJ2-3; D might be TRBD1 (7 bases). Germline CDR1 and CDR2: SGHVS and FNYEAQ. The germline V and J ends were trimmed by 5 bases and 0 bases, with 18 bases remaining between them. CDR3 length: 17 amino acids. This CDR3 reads CASSQVSGGTSTDTQYF. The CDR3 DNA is TGTGCCAGCAGCCAGGTGTCAGGGGGGACTAGCACAGATACGCAGTATTTT.

CDR3 nucleotides: TGTGCCAGTACAGAACTTAGCACAGATACGCAGTATTTT. Translated, it gives CASTELSTDTQYF. V usage is TRBV19 and J usage is TRBJ2-3; D not certain. The CDR3 is made up of 13 amino acids. The germline V gene encodes CDR1 LNHDA and CDR2 SQIVND (reference sequence). V lost 7 bases, J lost 0 bases, and 8 bases lay in between.

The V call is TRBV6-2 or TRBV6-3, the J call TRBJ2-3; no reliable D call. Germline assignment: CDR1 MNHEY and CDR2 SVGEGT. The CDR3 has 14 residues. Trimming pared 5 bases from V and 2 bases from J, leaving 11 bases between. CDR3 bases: TGTGCCAGCAGTCACTGGCGATACACAGATACGCAGTATTTT. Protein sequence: CASSHWRYTDTQYF.

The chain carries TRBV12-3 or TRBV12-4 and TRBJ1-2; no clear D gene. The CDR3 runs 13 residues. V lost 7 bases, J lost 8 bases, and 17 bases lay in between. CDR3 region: CASTFDGIKGYTF. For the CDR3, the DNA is TGTGCCAGCACTTTCGACGGGATAAAAGGCTACACCTTC.

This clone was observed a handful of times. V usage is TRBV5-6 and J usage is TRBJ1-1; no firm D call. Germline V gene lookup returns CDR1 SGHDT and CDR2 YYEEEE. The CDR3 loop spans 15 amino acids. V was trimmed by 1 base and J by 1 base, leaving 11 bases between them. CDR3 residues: CASSLLREPNTEAFF. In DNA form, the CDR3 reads TGTGCCAGCAGCTTGTTGAGGGAACCGAACACTGAAGCTTTCTTT.

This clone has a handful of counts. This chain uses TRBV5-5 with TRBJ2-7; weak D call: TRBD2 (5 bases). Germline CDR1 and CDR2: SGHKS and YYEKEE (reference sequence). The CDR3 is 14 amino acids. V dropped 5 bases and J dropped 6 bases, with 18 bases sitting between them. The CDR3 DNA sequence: TGTGCCAGCAGTTACCGGGCCTATGAGGGCGAGCAGTACTTC. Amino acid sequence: CASSYRAYEGEQYF.

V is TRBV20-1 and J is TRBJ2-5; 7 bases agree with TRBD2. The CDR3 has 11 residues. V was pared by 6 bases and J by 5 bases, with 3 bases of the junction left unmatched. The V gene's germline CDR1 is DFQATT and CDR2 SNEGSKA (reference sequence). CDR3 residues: CSAPRGETQYF. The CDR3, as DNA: TGCAGTGCCCCGCGGGGGGAGACCCAGTACTTC.

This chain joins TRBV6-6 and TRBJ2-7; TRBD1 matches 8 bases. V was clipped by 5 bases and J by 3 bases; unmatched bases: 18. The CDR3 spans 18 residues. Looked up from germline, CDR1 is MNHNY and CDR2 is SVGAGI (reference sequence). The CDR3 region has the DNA TGTGCCAGCAGTCAGACAGGACAGGGCTTAGGGCGATTCTACGAGCAGTACTTC. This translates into CASSQTGQGLGRFYEQYF.

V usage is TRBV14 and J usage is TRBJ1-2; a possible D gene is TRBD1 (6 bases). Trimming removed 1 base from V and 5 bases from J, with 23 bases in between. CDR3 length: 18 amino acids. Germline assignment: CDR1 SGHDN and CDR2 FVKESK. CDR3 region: CASSQVGGTGKLLYGYTF. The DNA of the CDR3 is TGTGCCAGCAGCCAAGTTGGTGGAACAGGGAAACTTCTTTATGGCTACACCTTC.

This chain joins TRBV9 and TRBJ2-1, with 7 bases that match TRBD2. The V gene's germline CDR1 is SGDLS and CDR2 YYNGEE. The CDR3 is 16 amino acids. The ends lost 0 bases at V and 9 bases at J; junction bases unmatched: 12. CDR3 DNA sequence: TGTGCCAGCAGCGTAGTCGATGTTCAGTCTAGCGGTGAGCAGTTCTTC. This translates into CASSVVDVQSSGEQFF. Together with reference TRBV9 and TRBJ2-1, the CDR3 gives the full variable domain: DSGVTQTPKHLITATGQRVTLRCSPRSGDLSVYWYQQSLDQGLQFLIQYYNGEERAKGNILERFSAQQFPDLHSELNLSSLELGDSALYFCASSVVDVQSSGEQFFGPGTRLTVL.